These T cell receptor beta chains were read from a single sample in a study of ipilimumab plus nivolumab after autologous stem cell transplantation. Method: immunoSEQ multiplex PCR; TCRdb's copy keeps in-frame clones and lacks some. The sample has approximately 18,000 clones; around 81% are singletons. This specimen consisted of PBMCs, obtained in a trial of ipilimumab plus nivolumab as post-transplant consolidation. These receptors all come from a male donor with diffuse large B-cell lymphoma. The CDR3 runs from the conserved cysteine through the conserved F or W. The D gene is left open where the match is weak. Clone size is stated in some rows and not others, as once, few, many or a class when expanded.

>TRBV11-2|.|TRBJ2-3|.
CASSLGRRGFF
TGTGCCAGCAGCTTGGGTCGTCGGGGCTTTTTT
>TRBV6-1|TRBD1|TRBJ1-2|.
CASSEAPKTGNYGYTF
TGTGCCAGCAGTGAAGCCCCCAAGACAGGGAACTATGGCTACACCTTC
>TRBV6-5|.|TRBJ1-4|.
CASKRTPNEKLFF
TGTGCCAGCAAACGGACTCCTAATGAAAAACTGTTTTTT
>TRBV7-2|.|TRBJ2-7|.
CASSSSGRNYEQYF
TGTGCCAGCAGCAGCTCGGGGCGGAACTACGAGCAGTACTTC
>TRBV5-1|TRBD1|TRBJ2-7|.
CASSLEATGEHEQYF
TGCGCCAGCAGCTTGGAAGCAACAGGGGAACACGAGCAGTACTTC
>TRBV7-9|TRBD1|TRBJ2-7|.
CASSLVKRPGQGTHEQYF
TGTGCCAGCAGCTTAGTTAAGAGACCGGGACAGGGCACCCACGAGCAGTACTTC
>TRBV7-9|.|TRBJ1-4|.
CASSPQGTGLFF
TGTGCCAGCAGCCCCCAGGGGACGGGGCTGTTTTTT
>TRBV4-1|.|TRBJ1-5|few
CASSQGGRGRAGQPQHF
TGCGCCAGCAGCCAAGGGGGTCGGGGACGGGCTGGTCAGCCCCAGCATTTT
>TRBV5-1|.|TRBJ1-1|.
CASSLQSSDTEAFF
TGCGCCAGCAGCTTACAATCCTCTGACACTGAAGCTTTCTTT
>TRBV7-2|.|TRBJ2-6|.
CASSLGSSSGANVLTF
TGTGCCAGCAGCTTAGGTTCCAGCTCTGGGGCCAACGTCCTGACTTTC
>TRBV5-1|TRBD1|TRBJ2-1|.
CASSPGTGSYNEQFF
TGCGCCAGCAGCCCAGGGACAGGGTCCTACAATGAGCAGTTCTTC
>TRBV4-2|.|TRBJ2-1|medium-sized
CASSQDRQNEQFF
TGTGCCAGCAGCCAAGATAGGCAAAATGAGCAGTTCTTC
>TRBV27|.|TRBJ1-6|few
CASRSDPGSPLHF
TGTGCCAGCAGATCGGACCCTGGGTCACCCCTCCACTTT
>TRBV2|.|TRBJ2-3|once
CASIPGLSSGTQYF
TGTGCCAGCATCCCGGGACTCTCAAGCGGTACGCAGTATTTT
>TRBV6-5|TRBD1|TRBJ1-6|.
CASSYRTGNSPLHF
TGTGCCAGCAGTTACAGGACAGGGAATTCACCCCTCCACTTT
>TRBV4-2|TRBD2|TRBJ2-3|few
CASSQSQGLGVADTQYF
TGTGCCAGCAGCCAGTCACAGGGACTAGGGGTCGCAGATACGCAGTATTTT
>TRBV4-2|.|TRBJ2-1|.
CASSQEGGASLSYNEQFF
TGTGCCAGCAGCCAAGAAGGGGGGGCAAGCCTATCCTACAATGAGCAGTTCTTC
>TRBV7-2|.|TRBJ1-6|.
CASRPRTGSYSPLHF
TGTGCCAGCAGGCCTAGAACAGGGAGTTATTCACCCCTCCACTTT
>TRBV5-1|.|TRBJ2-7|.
CASSPTGGAQINYEQYF
TGCGCCAGCAGCCCTACCGGTGGGGCCCAAATCAACTACGAGCAGTACTTC
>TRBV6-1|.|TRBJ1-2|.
CASSEILYGYTF
TGTGCCAGCAGTGAAATCCTCTATGGCTACACCTTC
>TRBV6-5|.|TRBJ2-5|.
CASSYSTFGGETQYF
TGTGCCAGCAGTTACTCTACGTTTGGGGGGGAGACCCAGTACTTC
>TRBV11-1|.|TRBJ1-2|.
CASSPSRGPYGYTF
TGTGCCAGCAGCCCCTCTAGGGGCCCTTATGGCTACACCTTC
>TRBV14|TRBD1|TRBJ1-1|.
CASSQGRGLANTEAFF
TGTGCCAGCAGCCAAGGCAGGGGGCTGGCGAACACTGAAGCTTTCTTT
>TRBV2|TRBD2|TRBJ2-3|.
CASSPGGTGGLTDTQYF
TGTGCCAGCAGCCCCGGGGGTACGGGGGGTCTCACAGATACGCAGTATTTT
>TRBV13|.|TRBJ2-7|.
CASSLYYAEQYF
TGTGCCAGCAGCCTCTACTACGCCGAGCAGTACTTC
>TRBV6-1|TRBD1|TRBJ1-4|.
CASGGQLNEKLFF
TGTGCCAGCGGGGGACAGCTTAATGAAAAACTGTTTTTT
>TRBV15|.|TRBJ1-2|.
CATSRGPGFYGYTF
TGTGCCACCAGTAGAGGGCCAGGTTTCTATGGCTACACCTTC
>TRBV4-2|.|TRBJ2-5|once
CASSQEFAGLGQETQYF
TGTGCCAGCAGCCAAGAGTTCGCGGGGCTTGGGCAAGAGACCCAGTACTTC
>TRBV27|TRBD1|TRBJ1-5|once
CASSLQGAGNQPQHF
TGTGCCAGCAGTTTACAGGGGGCTGGCAATCAGCCCCAGCATTTT
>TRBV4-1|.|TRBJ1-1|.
CASSQAGLNTEAFF
TGCGCCAGCAGCCAAGCGGGATTGAACACTGAAGCTTTCTTT
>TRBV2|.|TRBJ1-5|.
CASSGAWENQPQHF
TGTGCCAGCAGTGGCGCCTGGGAAAATCAGCCCCAGCATTTT
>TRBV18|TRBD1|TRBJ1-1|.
CASSPTGGKGGSTEAFF
TGTGCCAGCTCACCTACAGGGGGAAAAGGGGGTAGTACTGAAGCTTTCTTT
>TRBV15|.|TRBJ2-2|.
CATSRDGTPLFF
TGTGCCACCAGCAGAGACGGGACTCCTCTGTTTTTT
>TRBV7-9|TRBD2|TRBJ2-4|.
CASSSGLPFTKNIQYF
TGTGCCAGCAGCTCGGGACTACCCTTCACGAAAAACATTCAGTACTTC
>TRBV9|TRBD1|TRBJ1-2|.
CASSVEVTGRNGYTF
TGTGCCAGCAGCGTAGAGGTGACAGGGAGGAATGGCTACACCTTC
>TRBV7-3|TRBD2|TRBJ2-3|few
CASSTSGTTPDTQYF
TGTGCCAGCTCGACTAGCGGGACAACCCCCGATACGCAGTATTTT
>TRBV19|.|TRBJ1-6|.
CASSIGIYDSPLHF
TGTGCCAGTAGTATTGGAATATATGATTCACCCCTCCACTTT
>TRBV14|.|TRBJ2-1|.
CASSHEYYNEQFF
TGTGCCAGCAGCCATGAGTATTACAATGAGCAGTTCTTC
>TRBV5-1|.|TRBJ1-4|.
CASSRSALISANEKLFF
TGCGCCAGCAGCCGATCCGCGTTGATCTCAGCTAATGAAAAACTGTTTTTT
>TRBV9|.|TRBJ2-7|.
CASSVPRCEGSGEQYF
TGTGCCAGCAGCGTACCGCGGTGTGAGGGATCAGGGGAGCAGTACTTC
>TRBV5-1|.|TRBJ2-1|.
CASSLVQDYNEQFF
TGCGCCAGCAGCTTGGTTCAGGACTACAATGAGCAGTTCTTC
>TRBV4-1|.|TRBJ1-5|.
CASSQEDQVNQPQHF
TGCGCCAGCAGCCAAGAAGACCAGGTCAATCAGCCCCAGCATTTT
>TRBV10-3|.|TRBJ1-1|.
CAIGPDRMGEAFF
TGTGCCATCGGCCCGGACAGAATGGGTGAAGCTTTCTTT
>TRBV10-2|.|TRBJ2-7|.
CASSEPTRYEQYF
TGCGCCAGCAGTGAGCCGACGAGGTACGAGCAGTACTTC
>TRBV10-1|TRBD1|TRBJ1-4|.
CASSERTGPNEKLFF
TGCGCCAGCAGTGAGCGGACAGGACCTAATGAAAAACTGTTTTTT
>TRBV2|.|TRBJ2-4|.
CASSTGTPGFIQYF
TGTGCCAGCAGTACCGGGACTCCGGGCTTCATTCAGTACTTC
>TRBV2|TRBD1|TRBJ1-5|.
CASKRGQGGGAQHF
TGTGCCAGCAAAAGAGGACAGGGGGGGGGAGCCCAGCATTTT
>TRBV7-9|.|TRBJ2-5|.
CASSRAWETQYF
TGTGCCAGCAGCCGGGCTTGGGAGACCCAGTACTTC
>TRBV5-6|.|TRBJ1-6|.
CASSLVGQPSSPLHF
TGTGCCAGCAGCTTGGTGGGTCAGCCTAGCTCACCCCTCCACTTT
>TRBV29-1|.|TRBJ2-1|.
CSVVYGGLYNEQFF
TGCAGCGTTGTCTATGGGGGACTCTACAATGAGCAGTTCTTC
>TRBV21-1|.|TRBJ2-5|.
CASSKVKGTGETQYF
TGTGCCAGCAGCAAAGTAAAAGGGACGGGGGAGACCCAGTACTTC
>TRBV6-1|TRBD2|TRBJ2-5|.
CASSERLAGLDTQYF
TGTGCCAGCAGTGAAAGGCTAGCGGGGCTAGATACCCAGTACTTC
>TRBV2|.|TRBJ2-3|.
CASSVDTQYF
TGTGCCAGCAGTGTTGATACGCAGTATTTT
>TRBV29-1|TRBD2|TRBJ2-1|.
CSGGGSSYNEQFF
TGCAGCGGCGGGGGAAGCTCCTACAATGAGCAGTTCTTC
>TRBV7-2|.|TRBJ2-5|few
CASSPRDRRAQETQYF
TGTGCCAGCAGCCCGCGGGACAGAAGAGCCCAAGAGACCCAGTACTTC